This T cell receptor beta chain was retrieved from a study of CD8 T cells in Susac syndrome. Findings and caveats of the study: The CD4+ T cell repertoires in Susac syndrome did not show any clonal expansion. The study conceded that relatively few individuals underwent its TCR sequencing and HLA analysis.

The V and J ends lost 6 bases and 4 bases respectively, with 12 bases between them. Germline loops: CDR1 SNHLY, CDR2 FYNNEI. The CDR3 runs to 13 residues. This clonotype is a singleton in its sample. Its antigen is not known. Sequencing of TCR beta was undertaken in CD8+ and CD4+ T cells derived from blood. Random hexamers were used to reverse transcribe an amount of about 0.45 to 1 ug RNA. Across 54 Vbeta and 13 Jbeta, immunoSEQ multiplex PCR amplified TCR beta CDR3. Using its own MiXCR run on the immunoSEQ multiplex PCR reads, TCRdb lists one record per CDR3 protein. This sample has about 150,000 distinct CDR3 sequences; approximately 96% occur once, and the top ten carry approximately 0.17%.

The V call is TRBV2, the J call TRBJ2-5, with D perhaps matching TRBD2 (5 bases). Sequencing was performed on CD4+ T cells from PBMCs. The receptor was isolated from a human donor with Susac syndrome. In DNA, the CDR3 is TGTGCCAGCAGCGGTTCAGGAGGAGAGACCCAGTACTTC. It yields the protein CASSGSGGETQYF.